The clone carrying this T cell receptor beta chain was seen many times. Its specificity is not known. The PCR used 60 Vbeta and 13 Jbeta primers. Sequenced by immunoSEQ multiplex PCR; TCRdb stores in-frame clones only, minus some. The sample consists of under 200,000 clones, 9.5% to 15% of them appearing once. These data are taken from a study of cytomegalovirus exposure and HLA in healthy donors. Study outcomes and limitations: Relative to equally common others, HLA-associated TCR beta chains showed greater clonal expansion in a later analysis.

This sequence was found in a man aged 45-65 years in good health and CMV-seropositive. Sequencing was carried out using PBMCs.

CDR3 region: CASSTLAPDNEQFF. In DNA form, the CDR3 reads TGTGCCAGTAGTACGCTAGCGCCCGACAATGAGCAGTTCTTC. The chain couples TRBV19 to TRBJ2-1; the D gene is possibly TRBD2 (6 bases). Germline V lookup: CDR1 LNHDA, CDR2 SQIVND (reference sequence). The CDR3 is made up of 14 amino acids. V was shortened by 4 bases and J by 5 bases, with 12 bases between the two germline ends.